The 31 T cell receptor beta chains given below trace back to one sample, sequenced in a study of CD8 T cells in ankylosing spondylitis. Which antigens these TCRs recognize remains unknown. Study observations and caveats: Roughly eight highly homologous variants made up a TCR beta motif, and this motif appeared characteristic of ankylosing spondylitis blood.

TCRdb used MiXCR to reprocess the 5' RACE reads, holding one entry per CDR3 protein. Counted here are about 330,000 distinct CDR3 sequences, under 8.5% occurring once; the ten biggest clones make up more than 14%. The source material was blood, either unsorted or a sorted T cell fraction (not recorded which). Source of these receptors: a male donor with ankylosing spondylitis.

This clonotype was recorded a few times. The chain is built from TRBV19 and TRBJ2-7, with 8 bases aligning to TRBD2. CDR3 length equals 13 residues. Germline values: CDR1 LNHDA, CDR2 SQIVND (reference sequence). The CDR3 bases are TGTGCAAGTGGCCAGGGACTAGTCTACGAGCAGTACTTC. It yields the protein CASGQGLVYEQYF.

This clonotype has a handful of counts. V gene TRBV2 combines with J gene TRBJ2-5; no definite D call. Germline CDR1 and CDR2: SNHLY and FYNNEI. Trimming shortened V by 7 bases and J by 5 bases, and 14 bases separated the two germline ends. This CDR3 has 13 residues. The CDR3 nucleotides read TGTGCCAGCAATAACCTTTTAAGGGAGACCCAGTACTTC. Translating gives CASNNLLRETQYF.

The chain couples TRBV12-3 or TRBV12-4 to TRBJ1-1; TRBD1 is a possible D gene (5 bases). The CDR3 spans 15 residues. With 6 bases removed from V and 4 bases from J, the gap between germline ends came to 18 bases. The CDR3 nucleotides read TGTGCCAGCAGCCTACCTTCGGGGGTCGTCACTGAAGCTTTCTTT. As protein: CASSLPSGVVTEAFF.

The chain joins TRBV27 to TRBJ2-1; no definite D call. CDR3 length: 15 amino acids. The germline V and J ends were trimmed by 3 bases and 6 bases, with 15 bases remaining between them. From germline, CDR1 is MNHEY and CDR2 SMNVEV (reference sequence). Here the CDR3 reads CASSLAGRRGNEQFF. The CDR3, as DNA: TGTGCCAGCAGTTTGGCTGGCCGTCGTGGCAATGAGCAGTTCTTC.

The genes are TRBV9 and TRBJ2-2; no firm D call. Per the germline V gene, CDR1 is SGDLS and CDR2 is YYNGEE. The CDR3 is made up of 13 amino acids. Trimming shortened V by 1 base and J by 5 bases, and 6 bases separated the two germline ends. The CDR3 nucleotides are TGTGCCAGCAGCGTAATAGGGACCGGGGAGCTGTTTTTT. This sequence encodes CASSVIGTGELFF.

This clonotype was seen a handful of times. The gene calls are TRBV20-1 and TRBJ2-4; 7 bases agree with TRBD1. There are 11 residues in the CDR3. Germline V gene data show CDR1 as DFQATT and CDR2 as SNEGSKA (reference sequence). The CDR3 nucleotides are TGCAGCGCGACAGGGAAAAACATTCAGTACTTC. Protein sequence: CSATGKNIQYF.

This clonotype was counted at least ten times. The V call is TRBV4-1, the J call TRBJ2-5; 12 bases match TRBD2. CDR3 length: 17 amino acids. CDR1 is MGHRA and CDR2 is YSYEKL in the germline V gene. V lost 0 bases and J lost 5; bases outside the gene matches: 7. This CDR3 reads CASSQEGTSGQGETQYF. The CDR3 nucleotides read TGCGCCAGCAGCCAAGAAGGGACTAGCGGGCAGGGGGAGACCCAGTACTTC.

This clonotype appeared many times. This chain links TRBV27 with TRBJ1-6; no clear D gene. This CDR3 has 14 amino acids. V lost 6 bases and J lost 4, with 10 bases in between. In germline, CDR1 is MNHEY, CDR2 SMNVEV (reference sequence). CDR3 residues: CASRALQYNSPLHF. CDR3 sequence (DNA): TGTGCCAGCAGGGCCCTCCAGTATAATTCACCCCTCCACTTT.

This chain joins TRBV7-8 and TRBJ2-1, with TRBD2 matching over 7 bases. The CDR3 spans 13 residues. The V gene's germline CDR1 is SGHVS and CDR2 FQNEAQ. Trimming removed 4 bases from V and 7 bases from J; junction bases left unmatched: 4. The CDR3 coding sequence is TGTGCCAGCAGCTGGTCTAGCGGAAATGAGCAGTTCTTC. This sequence encodes CASSWSSGNEQFF.

This clonotype was seen many times. The rearrangement joins TRBV5-5 to TRBJ2-3; D perhaps matches TRBD2 (5 bases). From germline, CDR1 is SGHKS and CDR2 YYEKEE (reference sequence). V lost 6 bases and J lost 1, with 18 bases in between. This CDR3 spans 16 amino acids. The CDR3 DNA follows: TGTGCCAGCACCAATCCCCCGGGGAGCCGCACAGATACGCAGTATTTT. Translating gives CASTNPPGSRTDTQYF. The full variable domain, rest sourced from reference TRBV5-5 and TRBJ2-3, is DAGVTQSPTHLIKTRGQQVTLRCSPISGHKSVSWYQQVLGQGPQFIFQYYEKEERGRGNFPDRFSARQFPNYSSELNVNALLLGDSALYLCASTNPPGSRTDTQYFGPGTRLTVL.

This clonotype was counted only a few times. The genes are TRBV30 and TRBJ2-7; a possible D gene is TRBD2 (6 bases). The germline gives CDR1 GTSNPN, CDR2 SVGIG (reference sequence). The CDR3 consists of 14 residues. V gave up 0 bases and J gave up 4 bases, with 13 bases separating them. CDR3 in DNA: TGTGCCTGGAGTGTACGAGGGACTTCATACGAGCAGTACTTC. This gives the protein CAWSVRGTSYEQYF. Together with reference TRBV30 and TRBJ2-7, the CDR3 gives the full variable domain: SQTIHQWPATLVQPVGSPLSLECTVEGTSNPNLYWYRQAAGRGLQLLFYSVGIGQISSEVPQNLSASRPQDRQFILSSKKLLLSDSGFYLCAWSVRGTSYEQYFGPGTRLTVT.

This clonotype has a count of ten or more. The chain combines TRBV2 with TRBJ1-5, with D unresolved. V shed 2 bases and J shed 7 bases, with 12 bases lying between them. This CDR3 is 14 amino acids long. The germline gives CDR1 SNHLY, CDR2 FYNNEI. CDR3 protein: CASSELSGNQPQHF. For the CDR3, the DNA is TGTGCCAGCAGTGAACTATCGGGGAACCAGCCCCAGCATTTT.

V usage is TRBV11-3 and J usage is TRBJ2-5; D might be TRBD1 (6 bases). Germline CDR1 SGHNT, CDR2 YENEEA. V lost 5 bases, J lost 2 bases, and 12 bases lay in between. The CDR3 loop spans 14 amino acids. The CDR3 coding sequence is TGTGCCAGCAGCAACCCCGGGACACAAGAGACCCAGTACTTC. It yields the protein CASSNPGTQETQYF.

The rearrangement links TRBV2 to TRBJ2-3; tentative D call: TRBD2 (5 bases). Germline-derived CDR1 and CDR2 are SNHLY and FYNNEI. Trimming took 4 bases from V and 1 from J, leaving 9 bases between them. The CDR3 consists of 14 residues. CDR3 sequence reads: CASSAEAGTDTQYF. CDR3 sequence (DNA): TGTGCCAGCAGTGCGGAGGCGGGCACAGATACGCAGTATTTT.

The sample holds a few counts of this clonotype. The chain carries TRBV7-2 and TRBJ1-1; D call uncertain. Germline assignment: CDR1 SGHTA and CDR2 FQGNSA. The CDR3 length is 13 residues. Trimming removed 4 bases from V and 1 base from J, with 7 bases in between. The CDR3: CASSSPGNTEAFF. CDR3 in DNA: TGTGCCAGCAGCTCCCCCGGGAACACTGAAGCTTTCTTT.

This clonotype was seen at least ten times. This chain joins TRBV18 and TRBJ1-2, with D possibly matching TRBD1 (5 bases). The CDR3 totals 13 residues. Trimming shortened V by 6 bases and J by 3 bases, and 11 bases separated the two germline ends. Germline-derived CDR1 and CDR2 are KGHSH and LQKENI. CDR3 region: CASSPDSDYGYTF. CDR3 nucleotide sequence: TGTGCCAGCTCCCCCGACAGTGACTATGGCTACACCTTC.

This clonotype was seen a handful of times. The chain employs TRBV7-2 and TRBJ2-7, with D perhaps assigned TRBD1 or TRBD2 (5 bases each). CDR3 length equals 16 residues. Trimming cost V 2 bases and J 6 bases, with 20 bases left between them. Germline CDR1 is SGHTA and CDR2 is FQGNSA. The CDR3 DNA reads as TGTGCCAGCAGCTTAATAGTCGGTGGGGGTGCGGGCGAGCAGTACTTC. Amino acid sequence: CASSLIVGGGAGEQYF. Variable domain in full (rest from reference TRBV7-2 and TRBJ2-7): GAGVSQSPSNKVTEKGKDVELRCDPISGHTALYWYRQSLGQGLEFLIYFQGNSAPDKSGLPSDRFSAERTGGSVSTLTIQRTQQEDSAVYLCASSLIVGGGAGEQYFGPGTRLTVT.

This clonotype was observed at least ten times. This sequence joins TRBV29-1 and TRBJ2-2; 7 bases are shared with TRBD2. V lost 5 bases to trimming and J lost 0 bases; unmatched junction nucleotides: 0. Germline V gene data show CDR1 as SQVTM and CDR2 as ANQGSEA. This CDR3 has 13 amino acids. CDR3 coding DNA: TGCAGCGTTAGCGGGACGAACACCGGGGAGCTGTTTTTT. Its protein product is CSVSGTNTGELFF.

The genes are TRBV21-1 and TRBJ2-3; the DNA was not compared with TRBD2, the D call given in the table. TRBV21-1 is a listed pseudogene. There are 17 residues in the CDR3. The CDR3 loop reads CASSPHGLAGVGDTQYF. In DNA, the CDR3 is TGTGCCAGCAGCCCCCACGGCCTAGCGGGAGTCGGGGATACGCAGTATTTT.

This clonotype was counted only a few times. The chain couples TRBV28 to TRBJ2-5; D gene uncertain. The CDR3 runs 15 residues. Germline assignment: CDR1 MDHEN and CDR2 SYDVKM. V was pared by 1 base and J by 2 bases, with 11 bases between. The CDR3 region is CASSLSGELQETQYF. CDR3 DNA sequence: TGTGCCAGCAGTTTATCCGGCGAATTACAAGAGACCCAGTACTTC.

This clonotype was detected a few times. The chain employs TRBV7-8 and TRBJ2-1, with D possibly TRBD2 on 6 matching bases. The germline V gene encodes CDR1 SGHVS and CDR2 FQNEAQ. The CDR3 is 16 residues long. V was pared by 4 bases and J by 4 bases, with 17 bases between. This chain's CDR3 is CASSWKRRAGYNEQFF. The CDR3 bases are TGTGCCAGCAGCTGGAAAAGGAGGGCGGGATACAATGAGCAGTTCTTC.

The chain uses TRBV5-1 and TRBJ1-1; 7 bases agree with TRBD1. The CDR3 covers 16 residues. Germline V CDR1 and CDR2: SGHRS, YFSETQ. Trimming cost V 4 bases and J 0 bases; bases outside gene matches: 9. The CDR3 coding sequence is TGCGCCAGCAGCCTCGACAGGGCGCTAATGAACACTGAAGCTTTCTTT. It encodes CASSLDRALMNTEAFF.

Only a few counts were recorded for this clonotype. This chain joins TRBV18 and TRBJ1-5; the D is unclear. The germline V gene has CDR1 KGHSH and CDR2 LQKENI. This CDR3 is built from 15 residues. The V gene lost 2 bases and the J gene lost 2 bases, with 10 bases spanning the gap. DNA of the CDR3: TGTGCCAGCTCACCAGGCAGCCAGGGCAATCAGCCCCAGCATTTT. Amino acids: CASSPGSQGNQPQHF.

At least ten counts were recorded for this clonotype. V usage is TRBV7-2 and J usage is TRBJ2-1; a weak D match, TRBD2 (6 bases). Looked up from germline, CDR1 is SGHTA and CDR2 is FQGNSA. The CDR3 has 13 residues. The V and J ends lost 5 bases and 7 bases respectively, with 12 bases between them. The CDR3 sequence is CASSPDRGNEQFF. In DNA form, the CDR3 reads TGTGCCAGCAGCCCAGACCGGGGGAATGAGCAGTTCTTC.

This clonotype was found a few times. The CDR3 DNA reads as TGCAGCGTTGACAAGGCAGGTTCCGAGCAGTACTTC. Residues: CSVDKAGSEQYF. The chain joins TRBV29-1 to TRBJ2-7, with D unclear. The length of the CDR3 is 12 residues. Trimming left V 3 bases short and J 6 bases short, with 12 bases between. Germline-derived CDR1 and CDR2 are SQVTM and ANQGSEA.

Only a few counts were recorded for this clonotype. This sequence joins TRBV7-2 and TRBJ2-1; D could derive from TRBD1 or TRBD2 (5 bases each). The ends were cut back, 1 base at V and 8 bases at J, with 9 bases in the middle. The CDR3 runs to 13 residues. The germline V gene encodes CDR1 SGHTA and CDR2 FQGNSA. In DNA, the CDR3 is TGTGCCAGCAGCTTAGTCGTGGGACATGAGCAGTTCTTC. Translated, it gives CASSLVVGHEQFF.

This chain links TRBV2 with TRBJ2-3, with D maybe TRBD2 (6 bases). V was cut by 5 bases and J by 2 bases, with 8 bases left in between. Germline values: CDR1 SNHLY, CDR2 FYNNEI. This CDR3 region has 13 residues. The CDR3 loop reads CASSRTTTDTQYF. CDR3 nucleotides: TGTGCCAGCAGTAGGACTACCACAGATACGCAGTATTTT.

This clonotype was counted between two and nine times. The chain links TRBV29-1 to TRBJ2-7; D ambiguous. The germline V gene encodes CDR1 SQVTM and CDR2 ANQGSEA. This CDR3 contains 11 residues. Trimming left V 6 bases short and J 3 bases short, with 9 bases between. This chain's CDR3 is CSVGEIYEQYF. As DNA, the CDR3 is TGCAGCGTCGGCGAGATCTACGAGCAGTACTTC.

This clonotype occurred a few times. The CDR3: CSVEQGEAFF. In DNA form, the CDR3 reads TGCAGCGTTGAACAGGGGGAAGCTTTCTTT. V is TRBV29-1 and J is TRBJ1-1, with D possibly being TRBD1 (6 bases). The germline gives CDR1 SQVTM, CDR2 ANQGSEA. With 2 bases removed from V and 8 bases from J, the gap between germline ends came to 6 bases. The CDR3 is made up of 10 amino acids.

At least ten counts were recorded for this clonotype. This sequence joins TRBV24-1 and TRBJ2-3, with TRBD2 as a possible D gene (5 bases). CDR1 KGHDR and CDR2 SFDVKD come from the germline V gene. This CDR3 has 16 amino acids. The germline V and J ends were trimmed by 3 bases and 5 bases, with 17 bases remaining between them. CDR3 DNA: TGTGCCACCAGTGATCGTTATGTGGGCGGAGGAGATACGCAGTATTTT. It is translated as CATSDRYVGGGDTQYF.

This clonotype was seen ten or more times. The V gene is TRBV13, the J gene TRBJ1-1, with a weak D call TRBD1 (5 bases). The length of the CDR3 is 15 residues. Germline V gives CDR1 PRHDT, CDR2 FYEKMQ (reference sequence). Trimming cost V 1 base and J 3 bases, with 12 bases left between them. CDR3 nucleotides: TGTGCCAGCAGCTTAGTTCCGGGGCGGTACACTGAAGCTTTCTTT. Its protein product is CASSLVPGRYTEAFF.